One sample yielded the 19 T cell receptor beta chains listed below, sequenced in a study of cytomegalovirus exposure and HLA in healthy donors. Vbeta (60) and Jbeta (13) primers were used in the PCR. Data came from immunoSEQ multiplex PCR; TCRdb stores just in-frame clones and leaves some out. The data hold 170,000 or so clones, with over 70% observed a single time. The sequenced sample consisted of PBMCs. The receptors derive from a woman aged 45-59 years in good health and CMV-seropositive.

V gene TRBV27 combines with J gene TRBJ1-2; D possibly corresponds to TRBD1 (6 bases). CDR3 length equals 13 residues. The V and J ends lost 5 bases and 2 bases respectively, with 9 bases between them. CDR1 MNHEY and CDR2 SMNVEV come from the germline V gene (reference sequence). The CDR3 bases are TGTGCCAGCAGTCTTACAGGGAACTATGGCTACACCTTC. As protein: CASSLTGNYGYTF.

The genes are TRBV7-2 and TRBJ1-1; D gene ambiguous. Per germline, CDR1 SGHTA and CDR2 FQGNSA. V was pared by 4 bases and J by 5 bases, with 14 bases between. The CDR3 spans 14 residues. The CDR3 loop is CASSSGFLGTEAFF. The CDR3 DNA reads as TGTGCCAGCAGCTCGGGATTCCTAGGGACTGAAGCTTTCTTT. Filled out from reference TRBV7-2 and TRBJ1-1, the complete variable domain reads GAGVSQSPSNKVTEKGKDVELRCDPISGHTALYWYRQSLGQGLEFLIYFQGNSAPDKSGLPSDRFSAERTGGSVSTLTIQRTQQEDSAVYLCASSSGFLGTEAFFGQGTRLTVV.

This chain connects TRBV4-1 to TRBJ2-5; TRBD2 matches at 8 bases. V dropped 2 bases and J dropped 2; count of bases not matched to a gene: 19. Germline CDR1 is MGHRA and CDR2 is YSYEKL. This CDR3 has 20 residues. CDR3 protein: CASSQRWPPGGGTDQETQYF. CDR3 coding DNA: TGCGCCAGCAGCCAAAGATGGCCCCCTGGCGGGGGGACGGATCAAGAGACCCAGTACTTC.

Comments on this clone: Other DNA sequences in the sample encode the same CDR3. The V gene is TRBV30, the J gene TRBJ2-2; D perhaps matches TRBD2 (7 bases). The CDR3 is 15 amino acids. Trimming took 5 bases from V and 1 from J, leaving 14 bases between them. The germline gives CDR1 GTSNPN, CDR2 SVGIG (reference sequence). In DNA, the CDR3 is TGTGCCTGGGGGGGGGCAGTAGGGAACACCGGGGAGCTGTTTTTT. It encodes CAWGGAVGNTGELFF. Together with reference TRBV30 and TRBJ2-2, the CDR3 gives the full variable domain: SQTIHQWPATLVQPVGSPLSLECTVEGTSNPNLYWYRQAAGRGLQLLFYSVGIGQISSEVPQNLSASRPQDRQFILSSKKLLLSDSGFYLCAWGGAVGNTGELFFGEGSRLTVL.

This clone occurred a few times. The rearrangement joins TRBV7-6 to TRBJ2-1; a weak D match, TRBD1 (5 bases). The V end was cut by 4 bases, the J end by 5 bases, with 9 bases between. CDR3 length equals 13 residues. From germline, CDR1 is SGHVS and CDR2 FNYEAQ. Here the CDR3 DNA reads TGTGCCAGCAGCTCCCTAGGGGACAATGAGCAGTTCTTC. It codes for CASSSLGDNEQFF.

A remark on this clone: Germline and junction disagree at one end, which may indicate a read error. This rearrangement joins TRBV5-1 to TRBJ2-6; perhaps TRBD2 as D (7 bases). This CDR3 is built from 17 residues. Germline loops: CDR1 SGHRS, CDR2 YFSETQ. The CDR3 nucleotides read TGCGCCAGCAGCTTGGGACCCCCCGGAGGGGGGGCCAACGGCCTGACTTTC. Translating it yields CASSLGPPGGGANGLTF. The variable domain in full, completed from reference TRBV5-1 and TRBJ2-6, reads KAGVTQTPRYLIKTRGQQVTLSCSPISGHRSVSWYQQTPGQGLQFLFEYFSETQRNKGNFPGRFSGRQFSNSRSEMNVSTLELGDSALYLCASSLGPPGGGANGLTFGAGSRLTVL.

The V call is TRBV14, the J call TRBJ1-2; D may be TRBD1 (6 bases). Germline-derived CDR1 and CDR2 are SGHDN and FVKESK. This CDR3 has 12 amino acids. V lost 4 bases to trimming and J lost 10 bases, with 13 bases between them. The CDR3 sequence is CASSPRGGPYTF. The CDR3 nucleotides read TGTGCCAGCAGCCCGCGGGGGGGCCCCTACACCTTC.

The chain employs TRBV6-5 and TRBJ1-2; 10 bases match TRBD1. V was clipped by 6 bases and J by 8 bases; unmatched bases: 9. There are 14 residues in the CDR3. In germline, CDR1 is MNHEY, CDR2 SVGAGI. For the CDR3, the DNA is TGTGCCAGCAGCAGGACAGGGGGAGCGAGGGGCTACACCTTC. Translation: CASSRTGGARGYTF.

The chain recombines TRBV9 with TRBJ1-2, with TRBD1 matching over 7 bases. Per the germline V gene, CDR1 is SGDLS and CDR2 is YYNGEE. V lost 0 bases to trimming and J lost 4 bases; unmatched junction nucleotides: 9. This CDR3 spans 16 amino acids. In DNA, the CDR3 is TGTGCCAGCAGCGTAGGGGACCCCTGGGACAGCTATGGCTACACCTTC. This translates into CASSVGDPWDSYGYTF.

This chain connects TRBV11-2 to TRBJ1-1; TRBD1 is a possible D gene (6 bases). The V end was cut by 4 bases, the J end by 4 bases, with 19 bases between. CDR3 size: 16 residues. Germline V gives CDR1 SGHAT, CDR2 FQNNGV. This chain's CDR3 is CASSSRGAGEFTEAFF. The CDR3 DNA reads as TGTGCCAGCAGCTCTCGAGGAGCAGGGGAGTTCACTGAAGCTTTCTTT.

DNA for the CDR3: TGCAGCGTTGAAGACACAGGGGGGCAAACCTACGAGCAGTACTTC. Translating gives CSVEDTGGQTYEQYF. V and J are TRBV29-1 and TRBJ2-7; 8 nucleotides agree with TRBD1. This CDR3 has 15 amino acids. CDR1 SQVTM and CDR2 ANQGSEA come from the germline V gene. Trimming removed 0 bases from V and 2 bases from J; junction bases left unmatched: 6.

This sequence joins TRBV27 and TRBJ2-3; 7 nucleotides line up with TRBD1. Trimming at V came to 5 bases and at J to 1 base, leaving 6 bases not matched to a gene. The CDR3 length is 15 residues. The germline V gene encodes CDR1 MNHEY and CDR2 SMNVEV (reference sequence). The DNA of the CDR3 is TGTGCCAGCAGTCCCTGGGACAGAGGCACAGATACGCAGTATTTT. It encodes CASSPWDRGTDTQYF.

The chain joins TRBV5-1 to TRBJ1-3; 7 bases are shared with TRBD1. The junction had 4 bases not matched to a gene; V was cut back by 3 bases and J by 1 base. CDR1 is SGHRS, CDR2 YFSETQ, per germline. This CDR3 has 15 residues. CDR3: CASSSQGISGNTIYF. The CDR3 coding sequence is TGCGCCAGCAGCTCACAGGGGATTTCTGGAAACACCATATATTTT.

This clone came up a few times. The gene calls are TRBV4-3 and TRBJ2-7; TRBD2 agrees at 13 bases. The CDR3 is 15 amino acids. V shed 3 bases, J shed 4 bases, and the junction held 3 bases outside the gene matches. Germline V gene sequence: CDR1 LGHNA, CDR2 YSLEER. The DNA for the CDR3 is TGCGCCAGCAGCCAGGAGACTAGCGGGAGGTACGAGCAGTACTTC. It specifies CASSQETSGRYEQYF.

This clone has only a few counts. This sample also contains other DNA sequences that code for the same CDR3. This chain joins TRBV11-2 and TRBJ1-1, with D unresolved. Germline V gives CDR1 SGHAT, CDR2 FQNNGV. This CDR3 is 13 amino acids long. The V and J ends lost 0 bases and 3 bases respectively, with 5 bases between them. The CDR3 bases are TGTGCCAGCAGCTTAGATCGGGACACTGAAGCTTTCTTT. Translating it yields CASSLDRDTEAFF.

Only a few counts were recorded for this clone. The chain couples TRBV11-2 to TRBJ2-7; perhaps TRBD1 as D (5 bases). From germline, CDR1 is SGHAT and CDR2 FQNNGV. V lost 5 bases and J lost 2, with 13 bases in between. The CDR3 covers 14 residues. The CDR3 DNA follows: TGTGCCAGCAGCCCACTTCAGGGTACCTACGAGCAGTACTTC. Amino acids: CASSPLQGTYEQYF.

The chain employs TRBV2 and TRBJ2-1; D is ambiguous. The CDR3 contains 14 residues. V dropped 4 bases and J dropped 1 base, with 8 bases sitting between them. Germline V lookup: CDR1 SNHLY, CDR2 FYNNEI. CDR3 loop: CASSGLISYNEQFF. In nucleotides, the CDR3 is TGTGCCAGCAGTGGACTGATTTCCTACAATGAGCAGTTCTTC. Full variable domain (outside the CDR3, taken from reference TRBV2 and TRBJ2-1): EPEVTQTPSHQVTQMGQEVILRCVPISNHLYFYWYRQILGQKVEFLVSFYNNEISEKSEIFDDQFSVERPDGSNFTLKIRSTKLEDSAMYFCASSGLISYNEQFFGPGTRLTVL.

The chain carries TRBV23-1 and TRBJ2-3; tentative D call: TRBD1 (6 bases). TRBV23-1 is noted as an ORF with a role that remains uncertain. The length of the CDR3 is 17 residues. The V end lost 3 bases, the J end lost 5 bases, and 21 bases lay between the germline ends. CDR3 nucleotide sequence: TGCGCCAGCAGTCACCGGGATCAGGCCTGGGACAAAGATACGCAGTATTTT. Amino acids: CASSHRDQAWDKDTQYF.

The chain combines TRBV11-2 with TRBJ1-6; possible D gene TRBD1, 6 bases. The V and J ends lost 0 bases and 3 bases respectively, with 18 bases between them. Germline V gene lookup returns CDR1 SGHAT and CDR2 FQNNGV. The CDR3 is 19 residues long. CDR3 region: CASSLDGGSSGLYNSPLHF. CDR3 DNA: TGTGCCAGCAGCTTAGATGGGGGCTCCTCCGGACTCTATAATTCACCCCTCCACTTT.